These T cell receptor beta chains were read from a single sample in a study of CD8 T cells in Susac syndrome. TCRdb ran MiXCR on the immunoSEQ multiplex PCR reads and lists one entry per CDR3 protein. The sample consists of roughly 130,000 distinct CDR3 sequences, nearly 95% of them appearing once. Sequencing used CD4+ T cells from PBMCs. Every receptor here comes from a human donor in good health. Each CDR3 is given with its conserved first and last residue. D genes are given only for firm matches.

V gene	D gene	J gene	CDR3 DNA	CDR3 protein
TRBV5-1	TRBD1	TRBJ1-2	TGCGCCAGCAGCCGACAGGGAGACTATGGCTACACCTTC	CASSRQGDYGYTF
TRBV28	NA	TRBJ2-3	TGTGCCAGCAAGGGGAGCACAGATACGCAGTATTTT	CASKGSTDTQYF
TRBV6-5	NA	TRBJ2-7	TGTGCCAGCAGTTGGGCTGGGGGCACAGGAGTCTACGAGCAGTACTTC	CASSWAGGTGVYEQYF
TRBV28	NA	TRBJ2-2	TGTGCCAGCAGCAAATCCACCGGGGAGCTGTTTTTT	CASSKSTGELFF
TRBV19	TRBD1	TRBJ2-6	TGTGCCAGTAGTAAAGGACAGGGGAGCTCTGGGGCCAACGTCCTGACTTTC	CASSKGQGSSGANVLTF
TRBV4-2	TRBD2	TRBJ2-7	TGTGCCAGCAGCCAAGATAGGCGGGAGCTCTACGAGCAGTACTTC	CASSQDRRELYEQYF
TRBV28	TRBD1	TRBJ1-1	TGTGCCAGCAGTTCAGGGGGCCGGACTGAAGCTTTCTTT	CASSSGGRTEAFF
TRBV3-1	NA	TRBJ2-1	TGTGCCAGCAGCCAAATCTATGAGCAGTTCTTC	CASSQIYEQFF
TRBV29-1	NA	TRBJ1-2	TGCAGCGTTGGGACCTCTAACTATGGCTACACCTTC	CSVGTSNYGYTF
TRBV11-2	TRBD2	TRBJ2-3	TGTGCCAGCAGCTTCCATACCCCGGCTAGCGGGAGTTCAGATACGCAGTATTTT	CASSFHTPASGSSDTQYF
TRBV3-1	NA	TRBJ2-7	TGTGCCAGCAGCCAAGATACATCCGGGAAGGAGCAGTACTTC	CASSQDTSGKEQYF
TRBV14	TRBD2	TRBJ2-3	TGTGCCAGCTATTCAGGGAGCGGGAGGCTCGGCACAGATACGCAGTATTTT	CASYSGSGRLGTDTQYF
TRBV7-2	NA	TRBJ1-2	TGTGCCAGCAGCTCACGGGCGTCAAATGGCTACACCTTC	CASSSRASNGYTF
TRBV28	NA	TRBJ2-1	TGTGCCAGCAGTATTGTTTCCCCACTCTCGGATGAGCAGTTCTTC	CASSIVSPLSDEQFF
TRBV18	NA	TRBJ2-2	TGTGCCAGCTCACCAAGAGAAACCGGGGAGCTGTTTTTT	CASSPRETGELFF
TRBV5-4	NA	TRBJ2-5	TGTGCCAGCAGCCCGACCAGGGACGGAGAGGAGACCCAGTACTTC	CASSPTRDGEETQYF
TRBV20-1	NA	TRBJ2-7	TGCAGTGCTAGAGGGACATCCTACGAGCAGTACTTC	CSARGTSYEQYF
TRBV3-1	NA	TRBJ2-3	TGTGCCAGCGGGACGGCAGATACGCAGTATTTT	CASGTADTQYF